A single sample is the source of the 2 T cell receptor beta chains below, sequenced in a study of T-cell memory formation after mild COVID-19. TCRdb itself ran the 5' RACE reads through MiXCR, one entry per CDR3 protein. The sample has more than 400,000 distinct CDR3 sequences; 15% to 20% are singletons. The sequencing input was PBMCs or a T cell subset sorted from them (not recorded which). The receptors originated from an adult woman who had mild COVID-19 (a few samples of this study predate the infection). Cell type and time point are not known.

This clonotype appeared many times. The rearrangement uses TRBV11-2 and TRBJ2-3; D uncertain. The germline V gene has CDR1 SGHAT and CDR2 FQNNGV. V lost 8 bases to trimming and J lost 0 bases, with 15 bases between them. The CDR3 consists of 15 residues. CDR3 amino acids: CASLPRVDSTDTQYF. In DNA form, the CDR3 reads TGTGCCAGCCTACCCCGCGTGGACAGCACAGATACGCAGTATTTT.

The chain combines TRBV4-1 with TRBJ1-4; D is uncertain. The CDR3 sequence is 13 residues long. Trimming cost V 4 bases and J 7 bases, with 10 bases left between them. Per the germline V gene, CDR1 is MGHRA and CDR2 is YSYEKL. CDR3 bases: TGCGCCAGCAGCCGGGTGATTGCTGAAAAACTGTTTTTT. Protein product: CASSRVIAEKLFF.